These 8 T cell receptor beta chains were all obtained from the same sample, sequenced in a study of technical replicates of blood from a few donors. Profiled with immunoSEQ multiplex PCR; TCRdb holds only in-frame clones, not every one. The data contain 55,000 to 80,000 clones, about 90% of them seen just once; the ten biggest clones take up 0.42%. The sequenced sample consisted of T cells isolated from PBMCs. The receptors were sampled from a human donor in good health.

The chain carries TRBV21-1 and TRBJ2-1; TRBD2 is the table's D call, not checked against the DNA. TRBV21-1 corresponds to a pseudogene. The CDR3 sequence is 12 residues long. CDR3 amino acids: CASSKSSGKQFF. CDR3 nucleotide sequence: TGTGCCAGCAGCAAAAGTAGCGGGAAGCAGTTCTTC.

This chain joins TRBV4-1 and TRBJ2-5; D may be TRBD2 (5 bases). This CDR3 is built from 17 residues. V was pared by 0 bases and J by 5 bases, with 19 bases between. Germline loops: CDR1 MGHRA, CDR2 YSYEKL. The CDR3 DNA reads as TGCGCCAGCAGCCAAGATCGACTACTTAGGGATCGGGAGACCCAGTACTTC. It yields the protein CASSQDRLLRDRETQYF.

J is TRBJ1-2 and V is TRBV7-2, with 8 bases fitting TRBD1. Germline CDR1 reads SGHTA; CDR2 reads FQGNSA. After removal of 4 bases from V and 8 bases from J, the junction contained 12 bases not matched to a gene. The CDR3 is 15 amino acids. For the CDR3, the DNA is TGTGCCAGCAGCTCTACTACTGGACAGGGAAAAGGCTACACCTTC. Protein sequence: CASSSTTGQGKGYTF.

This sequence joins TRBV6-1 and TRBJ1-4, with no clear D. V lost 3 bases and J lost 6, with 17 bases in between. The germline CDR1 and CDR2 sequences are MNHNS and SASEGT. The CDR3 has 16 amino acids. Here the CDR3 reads CASSEDWSLGDEKLFF. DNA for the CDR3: TGTGCCAGCAGTGAGGATTGGTCCCTTGGAGATGAAAAACTGTTTTTT.

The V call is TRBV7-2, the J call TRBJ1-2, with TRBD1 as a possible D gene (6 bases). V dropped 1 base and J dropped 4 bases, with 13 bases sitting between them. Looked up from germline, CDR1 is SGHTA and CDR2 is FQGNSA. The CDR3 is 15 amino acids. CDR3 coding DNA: TGTGCCAGCAGCTTAGAGGTGGGAGGGGGCTATGGCTACACCTTC. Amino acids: CASSLEVGGGYGYTF.

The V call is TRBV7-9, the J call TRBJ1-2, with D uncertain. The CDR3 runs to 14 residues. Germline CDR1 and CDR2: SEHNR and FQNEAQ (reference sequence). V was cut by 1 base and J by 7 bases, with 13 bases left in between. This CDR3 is CASSLEFVRAGYTF. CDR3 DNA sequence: TGTGCCAGCAGCTTAGAGTTTGTCCGCGCTGGCTACACCTTC. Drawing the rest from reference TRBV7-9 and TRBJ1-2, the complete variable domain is DTGVSQNPRHKITKRGQNVTFRCDPISEHNRLYWYRQTLGQGPEFLTYFQNEAQLEKSRLLSDRFSAERPKGSFSTLEIQRTEQGDSAMYLCASSLEFVRAGYTFGSGTRLTVV.

The CDR3 region is CASSPAGDSSTQYF. The CDR3 DNA is TGTGCCAGCAGCCCAGCGGGGGACTCCAGCACCCAGTACTTC. The chain couples TRBV9 to TRBJ2-5; 8 bases fit TRBD2. With 4 bases clipped from V and 8 bases from J, the junction kept 10 bases outside the gene matches. The CDR3 covers 14 residues. Germline V gives CDR1 SGDLS, CDR2 YYNGEE.

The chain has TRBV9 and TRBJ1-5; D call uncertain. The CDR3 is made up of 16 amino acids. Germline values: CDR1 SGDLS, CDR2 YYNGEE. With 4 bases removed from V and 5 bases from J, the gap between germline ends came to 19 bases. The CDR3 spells CASSRGRRSGHQPQHF. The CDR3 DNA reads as TGTGCCAGCAGCCGAGGTCGTCGAAGCGGTCATCAGCCCCAGCATTTT.